The following is a T cell receptor (beta chain) sequence with its context. Antigen: not known. Germline V gene lookup returns CDR1 MDHEN and CDR2 SYDVKM. The CDR3 runs to 14 residues. The trim removed 6 bases at V and 9 bases at J, leaving 10 bases unmatched. This specimen belongs to a study of graft-versus-host responses after intestinal transplantation. Produced via immunoSEQ multiplex PCR; TCRdb's table is partial and in-frame only. The sample has 70,000 to 95,000 clones; 80% to 95% are singletons. The origin of this receptor is a human donor who was the organ donor for an intestinal transplant. V is TRBV28 and J is TRBJ2-3, with 9 nucleotides matching TRBD2. Sequenced here: unstimulated CD8+ T cells sorted from spleen or lymph node cells, sampled before transplant. This CDR3 is CASRLRGGEGTQYF. The CDR3 DNA reads TGTGCCAGCAGACTGCGGGGGGGGGAGGGGACGCAGTATTTT.